This TCR beta chain was observed in a study of T cell repertoires in cytomegalovirus infection. At the level of the study: Public TCR beta signatures were indicative of both CMV infection and a matching HLA type.

MiXCR, run by TCRdb on the reads, gives a single entry per CDR3 protein. The table shows 150,000 to 200,000 distinct CDR3 sequences, with roughly 27% occurring only once. CDR3 length: 12 amino acids. CDR1 SGHDN and CDR2 FVKESK come from the germline V gene. The ends were cut back, 4 bases at V and 7 bases at J, with 8 bases in the middle. The sample holds a few counts of this clonotype. Its specificity is unknown. The study, taken as a whole, reports: Frequencies of public TCR beta families were cumulated, and this identified carriers of CMV plus the relevant HLA.

This clonotype originated in a human donor in good health (CMV status not recorded). Some clones in this sample may be carry-over from other donors' samples. The rearrangement joins TRBV14 to TRBJ2-4; D is undetermined. Sequencing was done on a sample of PBMCs. Written as DNA, the CDR3 is TGTGCCAGCAGCCCTTCGTCGAACATTCAGTACTTC. This sequence encodes CASSPSSNIQYF.